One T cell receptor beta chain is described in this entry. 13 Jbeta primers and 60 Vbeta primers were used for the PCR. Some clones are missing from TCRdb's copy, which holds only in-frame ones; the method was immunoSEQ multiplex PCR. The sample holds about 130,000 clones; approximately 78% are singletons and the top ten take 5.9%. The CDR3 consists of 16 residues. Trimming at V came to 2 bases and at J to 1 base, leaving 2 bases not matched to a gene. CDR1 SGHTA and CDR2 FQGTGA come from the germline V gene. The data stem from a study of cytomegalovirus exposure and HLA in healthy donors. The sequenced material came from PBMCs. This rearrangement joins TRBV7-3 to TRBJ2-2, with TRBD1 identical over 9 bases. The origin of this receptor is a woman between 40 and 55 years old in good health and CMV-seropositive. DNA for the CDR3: TGTGCCAGCAGCTTAGACAGGGGGTTGAACACCGGGGAGCTGTTTTTT. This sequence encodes CASSLDRGLNTGELFF.